Described below is a single T cell receptor (beta chain) sequence and its context. These data come from a study of CD8+CD57+ T cells in acquired aplastic anemia. CDR3 and TCR beta VDJ profiling relied on genomic DNA as the template. TCRdb independently ran MiXCR on the reads; one entry per CDR3 protein. Of approximately 65,000 distinct CDR3 sequences listed, less than 65% were seen once; the top ten hold 2% to 2.5%. Sequencing was carried out using sorted CD4+, CD8+, or CD8+CD57+ T cells (not recorded which) from PBMCs. This receptor was taken from a human donor in good health, serving as a control.

CDR3 loop: CASSSTSGSTDTQYF. CDR3 sequence (DNA): TGTGCCAGCAGCTCTACTAGCGGGAGCACAGATACGCAGTATTTT. The V and J genes are TRBV11-1 and TRBJ2-3, with 9 nucleotides matching TRBD2. Germline lookup yields CDR1 SGHAT and CDR2 FQDESV (reference sequence). V lost 4 bases to trimming and J lost 0 bases; unmatched junction nucleotides: 2. This CDR3 is 15 amino acids long. The complete variable domain, with remaining parts taken from reference TRBV11-1 and TRBJ2-3, reads EAEVAQSPRYKITEKSQAVAFWCDPISGHATLYWYRQILGQGPELLVQFQDESVVDDSQLPKDRFSAERLKGVDSTLKIQPAELGDSAMYLCASSSTSGSTDTQYFGPGTRLTVL.